This T cell receptor beta chain was sequenced during a study of control samples from healthy donors and cancer patients. Sequencing used immunoSEQ multiplex PCR; TCRdb keeps in-frame clones, though not all of them. The table has roughly 93,000 clones, roughly nine tenths seen once. V lost 3 bases to trimming and J lost 0 bases, with 14 bases between them. The CDR3 loop spans 15 amino acids. Germline V gene data show CDR1 as DFQATT and CDR2 as SNEGSKA (reference sequence). The sequenced sample consisted of PBMCs. The source of this sequence is a woman in her fifties or sixties with colorectal cancer. J is TRBJ1-1 and V is TRBV20-1; possible D gene TRBD1, 5 bases. The CDR3 here is CSASLGRIMNTEAFF. The CDR3 DNA reads TGCAGTGCTAGTTTGGGACGGATAATGAACACTGAAGCTTTCTTT.